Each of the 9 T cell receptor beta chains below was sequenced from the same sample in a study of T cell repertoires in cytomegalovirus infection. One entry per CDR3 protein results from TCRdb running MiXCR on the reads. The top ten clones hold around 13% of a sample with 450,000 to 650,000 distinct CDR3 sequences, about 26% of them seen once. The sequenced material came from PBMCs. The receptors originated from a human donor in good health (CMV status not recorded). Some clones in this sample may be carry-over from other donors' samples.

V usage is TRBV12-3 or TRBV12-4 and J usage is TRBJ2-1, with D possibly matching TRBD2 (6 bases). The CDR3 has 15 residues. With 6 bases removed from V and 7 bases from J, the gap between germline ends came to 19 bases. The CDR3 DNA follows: TGTGCCAGCAGCCCTCTGGTGGCGGGGCAGAATGAGCAGTTCTTC. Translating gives CASSPLVAGQNEQFF.

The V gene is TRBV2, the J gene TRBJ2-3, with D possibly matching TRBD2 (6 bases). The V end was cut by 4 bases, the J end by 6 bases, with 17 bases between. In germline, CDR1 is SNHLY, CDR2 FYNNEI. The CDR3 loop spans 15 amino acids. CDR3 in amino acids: CASSAGRERSDTQYF. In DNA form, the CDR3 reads TGTGCCAGCAGTGCCGGACGGGAGAGGTCGGATACGCAGTATTTT.

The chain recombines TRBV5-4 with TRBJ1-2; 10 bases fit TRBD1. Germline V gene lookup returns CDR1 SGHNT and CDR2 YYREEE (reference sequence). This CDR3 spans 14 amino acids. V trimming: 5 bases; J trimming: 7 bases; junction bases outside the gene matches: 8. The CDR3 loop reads CASSLTGGLVGYTF. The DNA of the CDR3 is TGTGCCAGCAGTTTGACAGGGGGCTTGGTTGGCTACACCTTC.

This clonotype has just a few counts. CDR3 nucleotides: TGTGCCAGCAGCTATATTAGCGGGAGTATGAGGACAGATACGCAGTATTTT. Its protein product is CASSYISGSMRTDTQYF. The rearrangement joins TRBV5-4 to TRBJ2-3; TRBD2 aligns across 9 bases. V lost 3 bases to trimming and J lost 3 bases; unmatched junction nucleotides: 11. This CDR3 spans 17 amino acids. Germline lookup yields CDR1 SGHNT and CDR2 YYREEE (reference sequence).

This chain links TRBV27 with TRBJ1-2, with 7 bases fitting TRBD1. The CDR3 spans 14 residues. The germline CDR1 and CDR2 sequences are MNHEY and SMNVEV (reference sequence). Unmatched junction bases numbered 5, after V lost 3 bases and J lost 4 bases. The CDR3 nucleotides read TGTGCCAGCAGTTTCACAGGGGTCCGCTATGGCTACACCTTC. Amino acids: CASSFTGVRYGYTF.

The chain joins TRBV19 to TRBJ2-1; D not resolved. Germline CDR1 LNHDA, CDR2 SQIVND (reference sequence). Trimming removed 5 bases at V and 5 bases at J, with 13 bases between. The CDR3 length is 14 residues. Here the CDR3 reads CASSARRTHNEQFF. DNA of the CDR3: TGTGCCAGTAGTGCCCGGCGGACGCACAATGAGCAGTTCTTC. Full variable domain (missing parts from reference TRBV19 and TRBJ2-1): DGGITQSPKYLFRKEGQNVTLSCEQNLNHDAMYWYRQDPGQGLRLIYYSQIVNDFQKGDIAEGYSVSREKKESFPLTVTSAQKNPTAFYLCASSARRTHNEQFFGPGTRLTVL.

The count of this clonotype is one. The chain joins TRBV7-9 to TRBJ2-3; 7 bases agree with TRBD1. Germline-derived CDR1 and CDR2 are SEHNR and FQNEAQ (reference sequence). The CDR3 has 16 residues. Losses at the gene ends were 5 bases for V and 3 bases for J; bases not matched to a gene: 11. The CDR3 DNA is TGTGCCAGCAGCAATGGACGGACAGGTTGGACAGATACGCAGTATTTT. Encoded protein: CASSNGRTGWTDTQYF.

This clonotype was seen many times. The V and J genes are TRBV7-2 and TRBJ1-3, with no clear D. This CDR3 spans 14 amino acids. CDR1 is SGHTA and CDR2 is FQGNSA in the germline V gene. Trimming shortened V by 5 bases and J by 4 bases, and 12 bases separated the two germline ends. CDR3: CASSLPRPGNTIYF. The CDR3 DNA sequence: TGTGCCAGCAGCCTCCCAAGGCCCGGAAACACCATATATTTT.

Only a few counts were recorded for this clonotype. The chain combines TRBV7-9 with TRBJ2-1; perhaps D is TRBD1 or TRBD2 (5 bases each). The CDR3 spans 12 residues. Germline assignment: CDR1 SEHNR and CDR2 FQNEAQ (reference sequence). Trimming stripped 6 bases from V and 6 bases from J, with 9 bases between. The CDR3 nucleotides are TGTGCCAGCAGTCCCGGGGCCAATGAGCAGTTCTTC. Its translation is CASSPGANEQFF.